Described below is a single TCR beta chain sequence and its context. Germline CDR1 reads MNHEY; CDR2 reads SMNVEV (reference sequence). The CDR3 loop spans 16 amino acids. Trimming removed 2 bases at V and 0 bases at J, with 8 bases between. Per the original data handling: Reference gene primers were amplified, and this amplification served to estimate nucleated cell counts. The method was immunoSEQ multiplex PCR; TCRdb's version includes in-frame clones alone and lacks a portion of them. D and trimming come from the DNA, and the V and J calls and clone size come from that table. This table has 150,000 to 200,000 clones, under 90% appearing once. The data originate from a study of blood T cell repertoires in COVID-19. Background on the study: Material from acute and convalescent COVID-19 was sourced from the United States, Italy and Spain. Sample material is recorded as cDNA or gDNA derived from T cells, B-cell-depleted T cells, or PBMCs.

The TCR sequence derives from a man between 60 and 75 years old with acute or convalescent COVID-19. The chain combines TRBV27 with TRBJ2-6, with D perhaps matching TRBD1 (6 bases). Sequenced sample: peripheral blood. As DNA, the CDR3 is TGTGCCAGCAGTTTAAGGGGGATCTCTGGGGCCAACGTCCTGACTTTC. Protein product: CASSLRGISGANVLTF. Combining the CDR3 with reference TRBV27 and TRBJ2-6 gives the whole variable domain EAQVTQNPRYLITVTGKKLTVTCSQNMNHEYMSWYRQDPGLGLRQIYYSMNVEVTDKGDVPEGYKVSRKEKRNFPLILESPSPNQTSLYFCASSLRGISGANVLTFGAGSRLTVL.